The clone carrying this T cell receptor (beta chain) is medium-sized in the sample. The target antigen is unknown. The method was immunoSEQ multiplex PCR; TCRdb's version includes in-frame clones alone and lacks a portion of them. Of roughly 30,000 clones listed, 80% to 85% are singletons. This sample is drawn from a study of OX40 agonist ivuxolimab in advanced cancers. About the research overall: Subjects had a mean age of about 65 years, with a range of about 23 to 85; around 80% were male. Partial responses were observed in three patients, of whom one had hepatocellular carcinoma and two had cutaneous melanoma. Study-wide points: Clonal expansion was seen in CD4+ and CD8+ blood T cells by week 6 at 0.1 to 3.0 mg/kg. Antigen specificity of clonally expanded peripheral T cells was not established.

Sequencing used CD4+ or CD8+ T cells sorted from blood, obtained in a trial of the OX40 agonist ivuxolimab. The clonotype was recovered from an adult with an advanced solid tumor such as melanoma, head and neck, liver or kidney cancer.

The CDR3 bases are TGTGCCAGCAGCGGGACAGGGAAGGGAGCTGAAGCTTTCTTT. It codes for CASSGTGKGAEAFF. The chain uses TRBV7-9 and TRBJ1-1, with TRBD1 identical over 9 bases. The germline V gene has CDR1 SEHNR and CDR2 FQNEAQ (reference sequence). The CDR3 has 14 amino acids. Trimming at V came to 5 bases and at J to 6 bases, leaving 7 bases not matched to a gene.